The clone carrying this T cell receptor beta chain was recorded many times. The data originate from a study of spatial heterogeneity in lung cancer. Specified time point: sample taken at primary tumor resection. The authors sequenced whole RNA from tumor, nontumor lung or frozen PBMC without sorting. This CDR3 contains 17 residues. V shed 2 bases and J 5 bases; nucleotides not matched to a gene: 13. CDR1 is MNHNS, CDR2 SASEGT, per germline. MiXCR, run by TCRdb on the 5' RACE reads, gives a single entry per CDR3 protein. The sample contains 10,000 to 15,000 distinct CDR3 sequences, approximately 4% of which appear only once.

The sample consisted of PBMCs, taken at surgery. The origin of this receptor is a male donor with early-stage non-small cell lung cancer. The chain uses TRBV6-1 and TRBJ2-3; TRBD2 aligns across 7 bases. The CDR3, as DNA: TGTGCCAGCAGTGAAACTCTCGGGGGGAGGGCCGGAGATACGCAGTATTTT. Protein sequence: CASSETLGGRAGDTQYF.